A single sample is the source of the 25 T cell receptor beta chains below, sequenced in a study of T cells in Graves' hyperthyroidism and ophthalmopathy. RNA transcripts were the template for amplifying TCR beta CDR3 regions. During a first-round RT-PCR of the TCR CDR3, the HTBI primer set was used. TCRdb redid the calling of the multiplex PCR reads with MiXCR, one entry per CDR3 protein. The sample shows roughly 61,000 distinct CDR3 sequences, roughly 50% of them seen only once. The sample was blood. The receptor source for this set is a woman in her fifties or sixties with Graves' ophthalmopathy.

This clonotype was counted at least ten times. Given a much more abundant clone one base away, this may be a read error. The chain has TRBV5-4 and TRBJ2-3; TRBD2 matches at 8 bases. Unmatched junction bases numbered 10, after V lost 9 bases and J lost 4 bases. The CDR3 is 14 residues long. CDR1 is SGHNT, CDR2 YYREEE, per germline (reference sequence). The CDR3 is CAIRPGGSADTQYF. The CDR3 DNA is TGTGCCATTCGGCCGGGGGGGAGCGCAGATACGCAGTATTTT.

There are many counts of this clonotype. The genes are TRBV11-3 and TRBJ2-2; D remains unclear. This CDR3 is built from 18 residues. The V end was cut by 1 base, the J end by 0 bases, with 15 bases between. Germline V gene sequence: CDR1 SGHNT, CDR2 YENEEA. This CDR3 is CASSLGWDHRANTGELFF. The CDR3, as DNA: TGTGCCAGCAGCTTAGGGTGGGATCACCGCGCGAACACCGGGGAGCTGTTTTTT.

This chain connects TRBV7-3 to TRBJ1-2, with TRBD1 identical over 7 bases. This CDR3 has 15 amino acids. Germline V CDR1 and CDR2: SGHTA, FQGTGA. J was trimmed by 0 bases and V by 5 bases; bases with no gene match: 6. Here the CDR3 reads CASSRQGASNYGYTF. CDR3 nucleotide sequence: TGTGCCAGCAGCCGACAGGGAGCTTCTAACTATGGCTACACCTTC.

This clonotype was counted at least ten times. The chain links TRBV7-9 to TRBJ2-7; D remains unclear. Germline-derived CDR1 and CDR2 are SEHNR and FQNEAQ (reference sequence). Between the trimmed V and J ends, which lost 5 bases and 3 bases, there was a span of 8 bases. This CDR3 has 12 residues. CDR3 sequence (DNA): TGTGCCAGCAGCCAAAACGACTACGAGCAGTACTTC. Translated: CASSQNDYEQYF.

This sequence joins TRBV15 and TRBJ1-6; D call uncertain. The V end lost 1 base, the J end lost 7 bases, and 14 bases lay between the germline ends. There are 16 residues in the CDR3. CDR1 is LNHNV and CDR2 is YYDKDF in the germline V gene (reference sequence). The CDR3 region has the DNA TGTGCCACCAGCAGAGGCCAAGCCGTAACGAATTCACCCCTCCACTTT. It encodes CATSRGQAVTNSPLHF.

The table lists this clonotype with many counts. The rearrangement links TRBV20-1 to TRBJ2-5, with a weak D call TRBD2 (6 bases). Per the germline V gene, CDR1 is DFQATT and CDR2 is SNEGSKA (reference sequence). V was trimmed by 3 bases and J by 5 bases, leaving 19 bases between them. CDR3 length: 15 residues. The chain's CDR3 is CSARKAKEGGETQYF. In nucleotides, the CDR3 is TGCAGTGCTAGGAAGGCGAAGGAGGGTGGGGAGACCCAGTACTTC.

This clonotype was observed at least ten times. The DNA for the CDR3 is TGTGCCAGCAGTTTCAGTGGGGATCCTAATGAAAAACTGTTTTTT. Protein product: CASSFSGDPNEKLFF. The chain couples TRBV12-3 or TRBV12-4 to TRBJ1-4; no definite D call. V lost 3 bases and J 3 bases, leaving 11 bases between the germline ends. The CDR3 has 15 amino acids.

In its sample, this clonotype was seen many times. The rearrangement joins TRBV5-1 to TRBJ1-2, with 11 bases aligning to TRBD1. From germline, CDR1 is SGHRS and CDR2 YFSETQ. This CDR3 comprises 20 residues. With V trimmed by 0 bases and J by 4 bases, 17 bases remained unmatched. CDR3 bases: TGCGCCAGCAGCTTGGGGGGACAGGGGGTGCCCCGGGGGGCCCTCTATGGCTACACCTTC. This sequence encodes CASSLGGQGVPRGALYGYTF.

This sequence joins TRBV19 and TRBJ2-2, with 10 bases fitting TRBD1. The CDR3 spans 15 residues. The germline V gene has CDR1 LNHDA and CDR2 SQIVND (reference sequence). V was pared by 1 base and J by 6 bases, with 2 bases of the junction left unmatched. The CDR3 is CASSIGGQGAGELFF. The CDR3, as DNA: TGTGCCAGTAGTATAGGCGGACAGGGGGCCGGGGAGCTGTTTTTT. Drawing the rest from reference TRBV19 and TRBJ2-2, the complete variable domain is DGGITQSPKYLFRKEGQNVTLSCEQNLNHDAMYWYRQDPGQGLRLIYYSQIVNDFQKGDIAEGYSVSREKKESFPLTVTSAQKNPTAFYLCASSIGGQGAGELFFGEGSRLTVL.

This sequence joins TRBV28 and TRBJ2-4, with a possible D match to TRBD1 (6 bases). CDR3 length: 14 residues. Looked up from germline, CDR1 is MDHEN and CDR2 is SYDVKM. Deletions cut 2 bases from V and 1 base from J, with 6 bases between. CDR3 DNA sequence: TGTGCCAGCAGTTTACAGGGGGCCAAAAACATTCAGTACTTC. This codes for CASSLQGAKNIQYF.

The CDR3 protein is CSALEGAKGEQYF. The CDR3 region has the DNA TGCAGTGCCTTAGAGGGGGCCAAGGGGGAGCAGTACTTC. The J gene is TRBJ2-7, the V gene TRBV20-1, with TRBD1 matching 7 bases. This CDR3 region has 13 residues. V shed 6 bases, J shed 7 bases, and the junction held 12 bases outside the gene matches. In germline, CDR1 is DFQATT, CDR2 SNEGSKA (reference sequence).

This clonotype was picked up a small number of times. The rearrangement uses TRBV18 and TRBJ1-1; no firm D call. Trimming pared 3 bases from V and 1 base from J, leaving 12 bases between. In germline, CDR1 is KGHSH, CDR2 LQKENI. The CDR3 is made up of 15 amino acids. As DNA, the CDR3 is TGTGCCAGCTCACCCTCCGACGAGGGGAACACTGAAGCTTTCTTT. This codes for CASSPSDEGNTEAFF.

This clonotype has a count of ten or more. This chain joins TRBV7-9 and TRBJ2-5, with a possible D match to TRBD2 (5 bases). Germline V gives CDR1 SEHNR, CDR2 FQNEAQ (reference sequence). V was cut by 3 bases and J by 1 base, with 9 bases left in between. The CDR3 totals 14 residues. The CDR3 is CASSLSGTQETQYF. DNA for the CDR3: TGTGCCAGCAGCTTGTCGGGAACCCAAGAGACCCAGTACTTC.

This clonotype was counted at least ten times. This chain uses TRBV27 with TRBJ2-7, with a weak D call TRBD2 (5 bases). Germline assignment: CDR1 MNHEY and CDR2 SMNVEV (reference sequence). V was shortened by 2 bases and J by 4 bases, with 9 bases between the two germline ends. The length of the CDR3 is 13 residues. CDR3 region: CASSLGLAYEQYF. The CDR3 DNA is TGTGCCAGCAGTTTAGGGCTAGCTTACGAGCAGTACTTC.

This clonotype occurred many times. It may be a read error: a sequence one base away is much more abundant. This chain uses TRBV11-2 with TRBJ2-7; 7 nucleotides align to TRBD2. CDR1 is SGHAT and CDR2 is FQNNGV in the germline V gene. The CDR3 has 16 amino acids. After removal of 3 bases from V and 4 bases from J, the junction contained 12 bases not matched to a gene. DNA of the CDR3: TGTGCCAGCAGCTTGGGAGGGAGCGGGATCGTGTACGAGCAGTACTTC. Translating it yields CASSLGGSGIVYEQYF.

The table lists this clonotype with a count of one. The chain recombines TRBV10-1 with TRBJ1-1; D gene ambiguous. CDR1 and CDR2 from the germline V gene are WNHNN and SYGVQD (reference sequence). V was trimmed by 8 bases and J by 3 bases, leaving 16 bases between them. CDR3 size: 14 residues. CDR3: CASSEGRADTEAFF. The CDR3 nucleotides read TGCGCCAGCTCCGAAGGGCGGGCGGACACTGAAGCTTTCTTT.

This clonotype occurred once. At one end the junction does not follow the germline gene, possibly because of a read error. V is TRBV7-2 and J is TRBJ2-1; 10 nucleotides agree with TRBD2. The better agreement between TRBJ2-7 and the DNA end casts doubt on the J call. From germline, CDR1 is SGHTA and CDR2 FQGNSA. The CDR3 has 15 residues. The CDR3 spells CSSSLVGAGGYEQYF. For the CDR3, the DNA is TGTTCCAGCAGCTTAGTAGGAGCGGGGGGGTACGAGCAGTACTTC.

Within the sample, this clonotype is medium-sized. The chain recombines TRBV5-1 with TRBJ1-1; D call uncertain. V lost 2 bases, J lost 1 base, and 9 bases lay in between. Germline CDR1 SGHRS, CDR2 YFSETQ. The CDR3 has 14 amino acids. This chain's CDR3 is CASSFRSQNTEAFF. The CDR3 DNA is TGCGCCAGCAGCTTCCGGAGCCAGAACACTGAAGCTTTCTTT.

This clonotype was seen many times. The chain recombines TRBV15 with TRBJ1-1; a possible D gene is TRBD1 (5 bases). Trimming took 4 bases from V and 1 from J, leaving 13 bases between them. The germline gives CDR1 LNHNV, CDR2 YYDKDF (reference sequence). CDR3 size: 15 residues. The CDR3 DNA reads TGTGCCACCAGCATCCGCAGGGACCCGAACACTGAAGCTTTCTTT. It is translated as CATSIRRDPNTEAFF.

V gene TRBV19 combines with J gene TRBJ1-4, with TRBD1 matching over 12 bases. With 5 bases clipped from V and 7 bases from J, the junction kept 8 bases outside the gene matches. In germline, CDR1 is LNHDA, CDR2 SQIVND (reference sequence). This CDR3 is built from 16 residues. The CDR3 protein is CASSDRDRGRIEKLFF. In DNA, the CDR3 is TGTGCCAGTAGTGACCGGGACAGGGGGCGAATTGAAAAACTGTTTTTT.

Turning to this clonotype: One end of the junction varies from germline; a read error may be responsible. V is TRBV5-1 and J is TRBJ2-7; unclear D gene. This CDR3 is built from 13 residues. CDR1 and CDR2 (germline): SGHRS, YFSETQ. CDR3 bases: TGTGCCAGCAGCTTGATGTCGGTCTACGAGCAGTACTTC. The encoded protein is CASSLMSVYEQYF.

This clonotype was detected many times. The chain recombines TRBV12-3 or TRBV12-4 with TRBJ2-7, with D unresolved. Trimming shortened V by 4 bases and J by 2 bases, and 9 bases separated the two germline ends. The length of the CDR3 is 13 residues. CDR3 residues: CASSYGVTYEQYF. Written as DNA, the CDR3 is TGTGCCAGCAGTTACGGAGTAACCTACGAGCAGTACTTC.

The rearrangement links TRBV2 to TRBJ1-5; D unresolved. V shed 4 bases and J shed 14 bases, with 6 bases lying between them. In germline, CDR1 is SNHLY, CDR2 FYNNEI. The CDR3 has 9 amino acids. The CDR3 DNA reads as TGTGCCAGCAGTGCTATCGAGCATTTT. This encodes CASSAIEHF.

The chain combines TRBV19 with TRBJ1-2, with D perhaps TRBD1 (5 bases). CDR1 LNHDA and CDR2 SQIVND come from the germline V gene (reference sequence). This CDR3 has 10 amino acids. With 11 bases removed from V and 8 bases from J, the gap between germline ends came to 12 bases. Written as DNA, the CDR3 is TGTGCCTTAGGGGCGAACGGCTACACCTTC. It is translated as CALGANGYTF. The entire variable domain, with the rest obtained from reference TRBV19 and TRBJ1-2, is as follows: DGGITQSPKYLFRKEGQNVTLSCEQNLNHDAMYWYRQDPGQGLRLIYYSQIVNDFQKGDIAEGYSVSREKKESFPLTVTSAQKNPTAFYLCALGANGYTFGSGTRLTVV.

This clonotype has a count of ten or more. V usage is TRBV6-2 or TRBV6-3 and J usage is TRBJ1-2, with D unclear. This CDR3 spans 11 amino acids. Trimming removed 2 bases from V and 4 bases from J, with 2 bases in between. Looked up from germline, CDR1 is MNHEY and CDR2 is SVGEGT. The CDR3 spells CASSYTYGYTF. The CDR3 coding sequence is TGTGCCAGCAGTTACACCTATGGCTACACCTTC.